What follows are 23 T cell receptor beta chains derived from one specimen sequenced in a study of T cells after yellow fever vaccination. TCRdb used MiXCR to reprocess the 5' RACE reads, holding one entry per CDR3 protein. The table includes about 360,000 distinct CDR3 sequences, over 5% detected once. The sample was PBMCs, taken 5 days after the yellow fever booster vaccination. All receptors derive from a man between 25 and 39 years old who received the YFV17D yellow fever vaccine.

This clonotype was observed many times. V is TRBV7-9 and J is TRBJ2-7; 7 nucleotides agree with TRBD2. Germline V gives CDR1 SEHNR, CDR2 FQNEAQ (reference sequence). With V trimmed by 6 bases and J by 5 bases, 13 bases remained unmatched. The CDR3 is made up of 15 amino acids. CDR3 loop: CASRSSGTPRNEQYF. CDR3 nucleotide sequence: TGTGCCAGCAGGTCTAGCGGAACCCCGAGGAACGAGCAGTACTTC.

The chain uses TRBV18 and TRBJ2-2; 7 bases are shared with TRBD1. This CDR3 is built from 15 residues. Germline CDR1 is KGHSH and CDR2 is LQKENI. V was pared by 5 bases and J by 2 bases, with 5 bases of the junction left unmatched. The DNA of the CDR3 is TGTGCCAGCTCAGCGAAGGGGGCTAACACCGGGGAGCTGTTTTTT. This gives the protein CASSAKGANTGELFF.

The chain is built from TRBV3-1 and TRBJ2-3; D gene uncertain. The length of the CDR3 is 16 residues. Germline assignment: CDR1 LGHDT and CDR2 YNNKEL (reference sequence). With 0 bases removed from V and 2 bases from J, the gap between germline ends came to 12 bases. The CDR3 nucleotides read TGTGCCAGCAGCCAAGAGCAAAGACCCTACACAGATACGCAGTATTTT. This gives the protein CASSQEQRPYTDTQYF.

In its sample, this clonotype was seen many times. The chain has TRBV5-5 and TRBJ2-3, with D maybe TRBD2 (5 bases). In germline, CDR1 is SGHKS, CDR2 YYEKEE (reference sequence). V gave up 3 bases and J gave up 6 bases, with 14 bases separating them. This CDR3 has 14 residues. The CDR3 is CASSSSTSGDTQYF. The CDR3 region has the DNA TGTGCCAGCAGCTCCAGTACCTCGGGGGATACGCAGTATTTT.

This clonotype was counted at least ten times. The CDR3 here is CASSLWGGGGVEQFF. Here the CDR3 DNA reads TGTGCCAGCAGCTTATGGGGGGGTGGAGGAGTTGAGCAGTTCTTC. This chain joins TRBV7-2 and TRBJ2-1, with TRBD2 matching over 7 bases. The CDR3 spans 15 residues. Germline lookup yields CDR1 SGHTA and CDR2 FQGNSA. V dropped 2 bases and J dropped 9; count of bases not matched to a gene: 10. The whole variable domain, filled in from reference TRBV7-2 and TRBJ2-1, reads GAGVSQSPSNKVTEKGKDVELRCDPISGHTALYWYRQSLGQGLEFLIYFQGNSAPDKSGLPSDRFSAERTGGSVSTLTIQRTQQEDSAVYLCASSLWGGGGVEQFFGPGTRLTVL.

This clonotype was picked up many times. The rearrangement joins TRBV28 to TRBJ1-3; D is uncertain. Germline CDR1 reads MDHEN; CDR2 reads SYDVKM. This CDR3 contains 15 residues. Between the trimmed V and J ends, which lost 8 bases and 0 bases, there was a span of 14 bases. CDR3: CASAWTVYSGNTIYF. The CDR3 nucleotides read TGTGCCAGCGCTTGGACGGTTTACTCTGGAAACACCATATATTTT.

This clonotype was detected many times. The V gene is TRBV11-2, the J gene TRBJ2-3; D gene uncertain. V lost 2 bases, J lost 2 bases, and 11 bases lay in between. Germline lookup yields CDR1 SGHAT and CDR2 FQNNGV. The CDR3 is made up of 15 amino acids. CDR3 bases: TGTGCCAGCAGCTTAAATCCGGACCCCACAGATACGCAGTATTTT. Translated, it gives CASSLNPDPTDTQYF.

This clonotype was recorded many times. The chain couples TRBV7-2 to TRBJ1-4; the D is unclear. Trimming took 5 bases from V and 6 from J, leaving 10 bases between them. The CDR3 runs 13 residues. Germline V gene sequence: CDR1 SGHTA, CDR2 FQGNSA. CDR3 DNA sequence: TGTGCCAGCAGCCGCTCCTCCGATGAAAAACTGTTTTTT. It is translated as CASSRSSDEKLFF.

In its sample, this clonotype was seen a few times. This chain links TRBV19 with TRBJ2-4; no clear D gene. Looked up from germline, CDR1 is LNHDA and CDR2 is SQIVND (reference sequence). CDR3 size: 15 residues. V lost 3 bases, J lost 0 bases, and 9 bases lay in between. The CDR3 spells CASSIGQLAKNIQYF. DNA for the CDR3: TGTGCCAGTAGTATTGGGCAACTAGCCAAAAACATTCAGTACTTC.

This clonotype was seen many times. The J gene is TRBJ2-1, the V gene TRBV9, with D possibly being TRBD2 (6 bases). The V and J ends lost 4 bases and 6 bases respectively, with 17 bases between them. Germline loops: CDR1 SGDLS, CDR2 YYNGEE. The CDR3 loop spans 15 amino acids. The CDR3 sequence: CASSLRDSAGNEQFF. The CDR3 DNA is TGTGCCAGCAGCCTCCGGGACTCGGCGGGCAATGAGCAGTTCTTC.

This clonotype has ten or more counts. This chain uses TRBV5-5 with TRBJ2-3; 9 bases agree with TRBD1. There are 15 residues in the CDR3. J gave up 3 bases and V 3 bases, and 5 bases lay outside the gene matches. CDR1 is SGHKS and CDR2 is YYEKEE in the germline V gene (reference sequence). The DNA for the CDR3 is TGTGCCAGCAGCTCGACCGGGACAGGGACAGATACGCAGTATTTT. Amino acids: CASSSTGTGTDTQYF.

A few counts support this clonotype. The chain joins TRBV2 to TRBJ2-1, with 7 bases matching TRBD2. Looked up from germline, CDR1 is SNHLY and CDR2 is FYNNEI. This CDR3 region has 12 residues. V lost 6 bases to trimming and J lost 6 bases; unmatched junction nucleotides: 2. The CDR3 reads CASRSSGNEQFF. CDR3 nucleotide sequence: TGTGCCAGCAGATCTAGCGGCAATGAGCAGTTCTTC. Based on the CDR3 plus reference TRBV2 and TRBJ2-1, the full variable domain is EPEVTQTPSHQVTQMGQEVILRCVPISNHLYFYWYRQILGQKVEFLVSFYNNEISEKSEIFDDQFSVERPDGSNFTLKIRSTKLEDSAMYFCASRSSGNEQFFGPGTRLTVL.

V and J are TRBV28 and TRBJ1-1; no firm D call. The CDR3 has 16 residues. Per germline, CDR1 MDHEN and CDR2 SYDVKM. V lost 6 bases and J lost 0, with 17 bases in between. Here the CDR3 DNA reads TGTGCCAGCAGCAACGGACGGAAAATCATGAACACTGAAGCTTTCTTT. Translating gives CASSNGRKIMNTEAFF.

In DNA form, the CDR3 reads TGTGCCAGCTTCCAAGAGACCCAGTACTTC. Protein product: CASFQETQYF. The chain joins TRBV6-2 or TRBV6-3 to TRBJ2-5; no reliable D call. V was shortened by 8 bases and J by 1 base, with 2 bases between the two germline ends. This CDR3 has 10 amino acids. CDR1 is MNHEY, CDR2 SVGEGT, per germline.

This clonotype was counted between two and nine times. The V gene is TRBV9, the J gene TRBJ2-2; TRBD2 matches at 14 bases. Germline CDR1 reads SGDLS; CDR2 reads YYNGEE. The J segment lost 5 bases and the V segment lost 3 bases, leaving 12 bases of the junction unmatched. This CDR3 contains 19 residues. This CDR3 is CASSASRLAGGPRTGELFF. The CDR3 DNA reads TGTGCCAGCAGCGCCTCTCGACTAGCGGGAGGGCCGCGGACCGGGGAGCTGTTTTTT.

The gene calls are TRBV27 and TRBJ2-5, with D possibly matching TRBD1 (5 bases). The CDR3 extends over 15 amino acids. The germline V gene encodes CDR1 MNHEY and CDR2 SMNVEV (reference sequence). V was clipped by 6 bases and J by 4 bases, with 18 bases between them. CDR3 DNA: TGTGCCAGCAGCCAGGGTAGGGTGTCCCGAGAGACCCAGTACTTC. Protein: CASSQGRVSRETQYF.

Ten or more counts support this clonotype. The CDR3 bases are TGCGCCAGCAGCAGTGGACTAGCGGGAAACTCCTACAATGAGCAGTTCTTC. It specifies CASSSGLAGNSYNEQFF. The V call is TRBV5-1, the J call TRBJ2-1; 12 bases are shared with TRBD2. The CDR3 covers 17 residues. The junction had 5 bases not matched to a gene; V was cut back by 4 bases and J by 0 bases. Germline values: CDR1 SGHRS, CDR2 YFSETQ.

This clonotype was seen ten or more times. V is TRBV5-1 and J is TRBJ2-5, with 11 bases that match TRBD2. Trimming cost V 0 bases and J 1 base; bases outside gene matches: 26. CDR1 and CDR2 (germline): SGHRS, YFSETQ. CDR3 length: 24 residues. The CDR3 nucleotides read TGCGCCAGCAGCTTGGCCTTGGCAGGGGGGAAAGCTACTAGCGGGAGTTCGGGCCAAGAGACCCAGTACTTC. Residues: CASSLALAGGKATSGSSGQETQYF.

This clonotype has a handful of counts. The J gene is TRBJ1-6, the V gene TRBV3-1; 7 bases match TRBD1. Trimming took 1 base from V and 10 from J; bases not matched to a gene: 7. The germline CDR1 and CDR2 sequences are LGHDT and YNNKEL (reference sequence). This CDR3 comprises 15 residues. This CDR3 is CASSQGDREGSPLHF. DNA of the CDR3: TGTGCCAGCAGCCAAGGAGACAGGGAAGGCTCACCCCTCCACTTT. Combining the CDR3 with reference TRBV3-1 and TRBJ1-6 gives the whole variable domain DTAVSQTPKYLVTQMGNDKSIKCEQNLGHDTMYWYKQDSKKFLKIMFSYNNKELIINETVPNRFSPKSPDKAHLNLHINSLELGDSAVYFCASSQGDREGSPLHFGNGTRLTVT.

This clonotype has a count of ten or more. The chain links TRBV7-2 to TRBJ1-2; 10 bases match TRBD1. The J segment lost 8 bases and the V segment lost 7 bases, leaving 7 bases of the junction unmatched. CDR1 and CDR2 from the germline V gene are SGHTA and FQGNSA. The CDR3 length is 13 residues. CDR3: CASTRQGAWGYTF. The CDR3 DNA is TGTGCCAGCACCCGACAGGGGGCGTGGGGCTACACCTTC. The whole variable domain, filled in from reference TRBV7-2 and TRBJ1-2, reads GAGVSQSPSNKVTEKGKDVELRCDPISGHTALYWYRQSLGQGLEFLIYFQGNSAPDKSGLPSDRFSAERTGGSVSTLTIQRTQQEDSAVYLCASTRQGAWGYTFGSGTRLTVV.

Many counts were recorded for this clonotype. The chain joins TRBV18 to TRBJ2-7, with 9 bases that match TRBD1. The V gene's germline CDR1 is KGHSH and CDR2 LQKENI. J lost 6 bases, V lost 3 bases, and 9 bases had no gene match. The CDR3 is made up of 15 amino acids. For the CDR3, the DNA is TGTGCCAGCTCACCGTCGGGGACAGGGTTGAGCGAGCAGTACTTC. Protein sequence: CASSPSGTGLSEQYF. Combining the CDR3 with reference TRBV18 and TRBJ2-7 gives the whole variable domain NAGVMQNPRHLVRRRGQEARLRCSPMKGHSHVYWYRQLPEEGLKFMVYLQKENIIDESGMPKERFSAEFPKEGPSILRIQQVVRGDSAAYFCASSPSGTGLSEQYFGPGTRLTVT.

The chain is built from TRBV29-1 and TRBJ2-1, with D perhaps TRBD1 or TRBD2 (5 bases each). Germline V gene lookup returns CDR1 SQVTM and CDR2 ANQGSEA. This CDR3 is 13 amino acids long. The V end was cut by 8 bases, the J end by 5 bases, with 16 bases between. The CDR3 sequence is CSFLSGSDNEQFF. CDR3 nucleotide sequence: TGCAGCTTTCTCTCAGGGAGTGACAATGAGCAGTTCTTC.

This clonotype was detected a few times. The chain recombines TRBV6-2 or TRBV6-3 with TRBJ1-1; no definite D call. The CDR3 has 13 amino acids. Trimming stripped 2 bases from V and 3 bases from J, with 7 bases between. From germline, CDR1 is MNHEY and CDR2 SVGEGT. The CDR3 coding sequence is TGTGCCAGCAGTTACGGAGCGGACACTGAAGCTTTCTTT. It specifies CASSYGADTEAFF.